This T cell receptor beta chain appears in the sequencing data of a study of beta chain features in type 1 diabetes. Whole-study results and caveats: The VDJ junctions of type 1 diabetes patients carried fewer insertions and more deletions.

Since all of the isolated RNA was reverse transcribed, expressed TCRB transcripts were what got sequenced. Generated by immunoSEQ multiplex PCR, the TCRdb table keeps only in-frame clones and is missing some. Of about 450,000 clones detected, roughly an eighth appear once; the ten largest clones hold roughly 0.046%. V was trimmed by 4 bases and J by 0 bases, leaving 13 bases between them. This CDR3 contains 17 residues. This clone has more than one count but fewer than ten. The antigen is unknown. The specimen was naive CD4+ T cells from blood. The rearrangement joins TRBV23-1 to TRBJ1-6, with no clear D. TRBV23-1 is an ORF for which the function is uncertain. The receptor's source is a woman aged 18 to 35 in good health. As DNA, the CDR3 is TGCGCCAGCAGTCGTAGGGAAAGGTCCTCCTATAATTCACCCCTCCACTTT. This codes for CASSRRERSSYNSPLHF.